The 9 T cell receptor beta chains listed next were all sequenced from one sample in a study of cytomegalovirus exposure and HLA in healthy donors. Measured with immunoSEQ multiplex PCR; TCRdb has only the in-frame clones, and not every one. The profile covers tens of thousands of clones, with 92% appearing a single time and 5.5% to 6.5% taken by the ten largest. Sequencing used PBMCs. The receptor source for this set is a man aged 18 to 30 in good health and CMV-seronegative.

This chain uses TRBV11-2 with TRBJ2-1; 7 positions match TRBD1. Germline V lookup: CDR1 SGHAT, CDR2 FQNNGV. The ends lost 6 bases at V and 12 bases at J; junction bases unmatched: 17. The CDR3 runs 15 residues. In DNA, the CDR3 is TGTGCCAGCAGATCCCCGGGACAGATCGCCGGTGGGCAGTTCTTC. Protein product: CASRSPGQIAGGQFF.

This chain links TRBV7-6 with TRBJ2-7, with 7 bases lining up with TRBD1. The CDR3 extends over 15 amino acids. The V and J ends lost 2 bases and 3 bases, in that order; junction bases with no gene match: 7. CDR1 is SGHVS and CDR2 is FNYEAQ in the germline V gene. In nucleotides, the CDR3 is TGTGCCAGCAGCTTAAGTCGGGGACAGAACTACGAGCAGTACTTC. This sequence encodes CASSLSRGQNYEQYF.

The CDR3 loop is CASSAPGTSGIQYF. CDR3 DNA: TGTGCCAGCAGCGCACCCGGGACTAGCGGCATTCAGTACTTC. The gene calls are TRBV9 and TRBJ2-4; 11 nucleotides agree with TRBD2. V was pared by 3 bases and J by 9 bases, with 5 bases of the junction left unmatched. The CDR3 runs to 14 residues. Germline values: CDR1 SGDLS, CDR2 YYNGEE.

The V gene is TRBV28, the J gene TRBJ1-4; D is ambiguous. The CDR3 runs to 15 residues. CDR1 and CDR2 from the germline V gene are MDHEN and SYDVKM. Trimming removed 3 bases at V and 0 bases at J, with 8 bases between. The CDR3 spells CASSFSGATNEKLFF. CDR3 sequence (DNA): TGTGCCAGCAGTTTCAGCGGGGCAACTAATGAAAAACTGTTTTTT.

The chain couples TRBV15 to TRBJ1-2; possible D gene TRBD1, 5 bases. This CDR3 has 15 residues. V lost 4 bases to trimming and J lost 1 base, with 13 bases between them. Per germline, CDR1 LNHNV and CDR2 YYDKDF (reference sequence). This CDR3 is CATSTGGGFNYGYTF. The CDR3 DNA is TGTGCCACCAGCACAGGCGGGGGATTTAACTATGGCTACACCTTC.

This clone was detected a few times. This chain joins TRBV4-2 and TRBJ2-1, with 10 bases that match TRBD2. CDR3 length: 19 residues. Germline CDR1 is LGHNA and CDR2 is YNFKEQ. With V trimmed by 6 bases and J by 3 bases, 17 bases remained unmatched. CDR3 bases: TGTGCCAGCAGTCCAAATCCAGCGGGGGGGCCAACGCTCTACAATGAGCAGTTCTTC. Translation: CASSPNPAGGPTLYNEQFF.

This rearrangement joins TRBV19 to TRBJ2-1; 8 bases are a match to TRBD1. Germline values: CDR1 LNHDA, CDR2 SQIVND (reference sequence). The CDR3 is 14 residues long. The trim removed 3 bases at V and 6 bases at J, leaving 4 bases unmatched. CDR3 DNA sequence: TGTGCCAGTAGTATCCAGGGGGCTGTCAATGAGCAGTTCTTC. Encoded protein: CASSIQGAVNEQFF.

The genes are TRBV7-2 and TRBJ2-7; D perhaps matches TRBD1 (6 bases). V gave up 1 base and J gave up 3 bases, with 10 bases separating them. Germline CDR1 and CDR2: SGHTA and FQGNSA. This CDR3 is 14 amino acids long. The CDR3 DNA reads as TGTGCCAGCAGCTTAGGTACAGGGAGCTACGAGCAGTACTTC. Protein sequence: CASSLGTGSYEQYF.

J is TRBJ2-3 and V is TRBV11-1, with 9 bases fitting TRBD1. The CDR3 length is 15 residues. Trimming took 3 bases from V and 2 from J; bases not matched to a gene: 3. The germline V gene has CDR1 SGHAT and CDR2 FQDESV (reference sequence). In nucleotides, the CDR3 is TGTGCCAGCAGCTTCAGGACAGGGGACACAGATACGCAGTATTTT. As protein: CASSFRTGDTDTQYF. Drawing the rest from reference TRBV11-1 and TRBJ2-3, the complete variable domain is EAEVAQSPRYKITEKSQAVAFWCDPISGHATLYWYRQILGQGPELLVQFQDESVVDDSQLPKDRFSAERLKGVDSTLKIQPAELGDSAMYLCASSFRTGDTDTQYFGPGTRLTVL.